The T cell receptor beta chain under discussion was sequenced for a study of T cell repertoires in cytomegalovirus infection. TCRdb passed the reads through MiXCR, listing each CDR3 protein once. The data hold a few hundred thousand distinct CDR3 sequences, with 33% observed a single time. Overall study findings and caveats: Identification of carriers of CMV plus the relevant HLA was achieved through cumulative public TCR beta family frequency.

Germline V gene lookup returns CDR1 MNHEY and CDR2 SVGAGI. This CDR3 region has 15 residues. V trimming: 8 bases; J trimming: 3 bases; junction bases outside the gene matches: 8. This clonotype was recorded a few times. Its antigen is not known. The genes are TRBV6-5 and TRBJ2-1; 9 bases map to TRBD1. The receptor comes from a human donor in good health (CMV status not recorded). Some clones in this sample may be carry-over from other donors' samples. The sample here was cultured PBMCs, taken from culture after CMV antigen stimulation. In DNA form, the CDR3 reads TGTGCCAGCTCCCGAAAGGGACAGGGCTACAATGAGCAGTTCTTC. It is translated as CASSRKGQGYNEQFF.